This T cell receptor (beta chain) was recovered during a study of blood T cell repertoires in COVID-19. Original handling: Quantification of nucleated cells was approximated via reference gene primer amplification. The assay was immunoSEQ multiplex PCR, and TCRdb's table has in-frame clones only and misses some. The V and J calls and clone size were taken over from that table, and D and trimming were inferred from the DNA. The sample contains about 56,000 clones, more than 80% of which appear only once. This CDR3 is built from 12 residues. Germline assignment: CDR1 LGHNA and CDR2 YNFKEQ. The ends were cut back, 4 bases at V and 14 bases at J, with 17 bases in the middle.

The sample was peripheral blood. The clonotype was recovered from a human donor in a cohort sampled during active COVID-19. The chain has TRBV4-2 and TRBJ1-2; TRBD1 might be the D (5 bases). The CDR3 DNA sequence: TGTGCCAGCAGCCTACATTCAGGGCTTGGAACCTTC. Amino acid sequence: CASSLHSGLGTF.